This T cell receptor (beta chain) is drawn from a study of cytomegalovirus exposure and HLA in healthy donors (dated by TCRdb to 2017 to 2019). General notes on the study: According to an earlier analysis of 587 of the donors, some 180 million T cells yielded 117 million unique TCR beta sequences and 276 Gb of sequence data. An early release that covered some 640 HLA-typed donors contained about 300 gigabases of sequencing data and approximately 85 million unique TCR sequences. Of the approximately 400 genotyped donors, about 80% fell in the genetic ancestry cluster associated with self-reported Caucasian donors. The study aimed to test whether cataloging public T cell receptors could reveal signatures of past pathogen exposure. Using immunosequencing, the study profiled T cell repertoires from roughly 650 subjects and related those repertoires to cytomegalovirus serostatus. In addition to the first cohort of about 650 subjects, a separate validation cohort of 130 or so different subjects was used. High-throughput TCR immunosequencing, statistical association of individual TCRs with disease status, and machine learning were combined to predict cytomegalovirus infection status. In a later analysis, previously published TCR beta repertoires from about 640 donors were re-analyzed and high-resolution HLA genotyping was added so that TCR occurrence patterns could be studied. The later analysis used no new phenotypic data to find candidate immune exposures, relying instead on TCR beta sequences and their occurrence across donors. To decide whether each TCR beta V gene segment behaved as functional or pseudogenic, an earlier analysis of approximately 600 of the donors relied on high-throughput TCR beta sequencing. Donor age, sex, ethnicity and CMV serostatus were collected together with the repertoire data. In a later genetic analysis, genome-wide SNP genotypes for about 55% of the roughly 670 donors were used, and that subset was treated as a discovery cohort. All discovery cohort repertoires had been generated using a single sequencing platform. HLA typing included class I and class II loci at four-digit resolution. Typing coverage varied by locus: roughly 629-630 donors for A, B, C, DRB1 and DQB1; more than 500 for DQA1; nearly 610 for DPA1; around 490 for DPB1. Five DR-DQ haplotypes were handled as single units for association and clustering because linkage in the cohort was strong. Across around 400 genotyped donors of the cohort, an average of about 240,000 unique TCR beta nucleotide sequences per donor were sequenced, and approximately 19% of those sequences were non-productive.

The paper as a whole reports these results and caveats: Because HLA typing was missing for some donors at each locus, association tests included only the typed subset. Assigning TCR associations to individual alleles was difficult when HLA alleles, especially DR and DQ, strongly co-occurred. A further reported finding was that TCR beta sequences accurately predicted the HLA-A and HLA-B alleles for most subjects in the first cohort. Immune exposure information for the cohort was limited to CMV serostatus. Because the 87-base-pair reads could not distinguish some IMGT-functional V segments, including TRBV6-2 and TRBV6-3, those segments were excluded. In vitro tests confirmed that a few of the cytomegalovirus-associated TCR beta chains recognize cytomegalovirus antigens. Compared with the approximately 720-donor mean, donors in an Asian-associated ancestry cluster had fewer N-insertions in productive TCRs, according to a later genetic analysis. In the study, some 180 TCR beta chains were listed as associated with cytomegalovirus. Roughly uniform sequencing depth across donors was assumed in presence/absence analyses, although this assumption may not hold. While some public TCRs were present in many individuals, most TCR sequences turned up only very rarely across donors. In a later analysis, several top co-occurrence clusters were reported to appear linked to parvovirus B19, influenza, CMV and Epstein-Barr virus. V-gene and J-gene trimming of TCR beta chains was associated with a missense DCLRE1C variant in a later genetic analysis, and the association was replicated in an independent cohort. A later analysis associated approximately 17,000 TCR beta sequences with specific HLA alleles at a false discovery rate of 0.05. The authors suggested that the approach could potentially be generalized to other disease states and immunological phenotypes. Only TCR beta chains were sequenced in this cohort, and the absence of alpha or paired-chain data limited detectable features. Broadly in line with IMGT annotations, most TCR beta V segments showed up in productive rearrangements about 87% or about 30% of the time in an earlier analysis of approximately 600 of the donors. Because counts were too low, approximately 18 rarely observed V segments, including chromosome 9 orphons, were excluded from the earlier analysis of under 650 of the donors. In a later analysis, the rate of TCR association differed among HLA loci, with DRB1 alleles having the most associated TCRs and HLA-C alleles having the fewest. Correlated functional status among segregating V segments might reflect linkage disequilibrium, but an unknown experimental factor could not be ruled out. A cluster of highly shared sequence variants was judged likely to represent a technical artifact of the sequencing pipeline. In both the original and validation cohorts, the classifier was reported to diagnose cytomegalovirus status with high specificity and sensitivity. A later analysis found that HLA-associated TCR beta chains were more clonally expanded and had lower generation probabilities than equally common non-associated chains. In a later analysis, most CMV-associated TCR beta chains were found to appear HLA-restricted, with HLA associations seemingly driven largely by CMV exposure.

Trimming removed 3 bases from V and 1 base from J, leaving 14 bases between the germline ends. In the germline V gene, CDR1 corresponds to KGHSH and CDR2 to LQKENI. From cysteine to phenylalanine, the CDR3 is 16 amino acids long. Just the 48-base CDR3 DNA is kept, in frame starting at base 1. Library generation was performed with the immunoSEQ multiplex PCR assay. For the multiplex PCR, a mixture combining 60 forward primers for TCR Vbeta segments and 13 reverse primers for TCR Jbeta segments was used. The CDR3 region of rearranged TCR beta genes was amplified from genomic DNA with a multiplex PCR assay. The amplified TCR beta libraries were sequenced on the Illumina HiSeq System as 87-base-pair reads. The published analysis was carried out like this. A later analysis counted approximately 84 million unique TCR beta chains across the roughly 700 repertoires, and 10 million to 11 million of these chains were shared by at least two donors. A nearest-neighbor algorithm error-corrected the raw reads and collapsed the reads into unique sequences, merging closely related sequences to remove PCR and sequencing errors. V, D and J gene segments were assigned by aligning CDR3 sequences to IMGT reference sequences. For a sequence to be retained, a match of at least six nucleotides was required to both a V gene segment and a J gene segment. Rearrangements were called productive when the CDR3 lacked stop codons and stayed in frame with V and J; all others were non-productive. Following IMGT convention, CDR3 was defined as the stretch from the second conserved V-encoded cysteine to the conserved J-encoded phenylalanine. In an earlier analysis of roughly 580 of the donors, sequences lacking an unambiguous match to a single V gene segment were excluded. An earlier analysis of some 500 of the donors classified V segments as functional when productive rearrangements were above 56.7% and as segregating when the standard deviation between donors was above 5%. A statistical classification framework was built to diagnose cytomegalovirus status from the catalog of TCR beta chain sequences. In a later analysis, TCR nucleotide sequences were compared against IMGT/GENE-DB human TR gene sequences so that V and J genes could be assigned. In a later analysis, CDR3 sequences and most-parsimonious VDJ recombination scenarios were assigned using the TCRdist pipeline. A later analysis defined each TCR beta chain by its CDR3 amino acid sequence plus V-gene family, and excluded reads lacking a unique V-gene family. To address suspected cross-contamination and a sequencing artifact, a later analysis removed a few hundred highly shared, low-generation-probability nucleotide sequences. In a later analysis, a clonal expansion index for each public chain was calculated from normalized within-repertoire ranks of inferred template counts. In a later analysis, generation probabilities were computed with a VDJ recombination model fitted to out-of-frame rearrangements, and the resulting probabilities were checked against IGoR. Hypergeometric tests were used in a later analysis to score TCR-TCR, TCR-HLA and TCR-CMV co-occurrence, with a repertoire-size bias correction applied to the TCR pairs. A later analysis estimated false discovery rates by permuting HLA or CMV assignments 20 times. In a later analysis, co-occurring TCRs were grouped using DBSCAN, with TCRdist sequence similarity added in when clustering inside HLA-allele-positive subsets. For co-occurrence clustering, repertoires with fewer than 30,000 or more than 120,000 public chains were excluded, along with four to six repertoires with anomalous nucleotide sharing. The table comes from immuneACCESS by way of TCRdb, which keeps in-frame sequences with V and J called. Part of the clones is missing from these tables; in studies checked, under half for an unresolved V gene and the rest for unknown reasons. For V, J and clone size, that table is used; D and trimming come from the DNA. Recorded for this sample are roughly 120,000 clones; about 80% of them occurred a single time. The ten most abundant clones make up 1.5% to 2.5% of the sample.

The cohort consisted of 670 or so healthy bone marrow donors. At the time of sampling, every cohort member was nominally healthy, though immune exposures that went unrecorded were likely present. The donor tested CMV seronegative, placing the donor among the 352 seronegative members of the cohort. A peripheral blood sample was collected from each donor, and TCR beta sequencing was performed on peripheral blood mononuclear cells. Genomic DNA extraction from the blood cell samples was performed with the Qiagen DNeasy Blood Extraction Kit. With respect to this clone: Its antigen is currently not known. Base-call qualities are not available, and no considerably larger clone is one nucleotide away.

The rearrangement combines TRBV18 with TRBJ2-3; TRBD2 is a possible D gene, resting on 6 matching bases. The specimen sequenced was PBMCs. The TCR sequence derives from a man aged 18 to 30 in good health and CMV-seronegative. The CDR3 region: CASSPALPGGTDTQYF. The sequenced DNA: TGTGCCAGCTCACCTGCCCTACCGGGGGGCACAGATACGCAGTATTTT.